The 5 T cell receptor beta chains in this list originate from one sample, sequenced in a study of blood T cell repertoires in COVID-19. Method: immunoSEQ multiplex PCR; TCRdb's copy keeps in-frame clones and lacks some. Here the sample spans roughly 330,000 clones, roughly 90% being singletons. The sequenced sample was peripheral blood. These receptors originate from a man younger than 30 who had recovered from COVID-19.

The V gene is TRBV9, the J gene TRBJ2-7, with 7 bases fitting TRBD1. The germline V gene has CDR1 SGDLS and CDR2 YYNGEE. With V trimmed by 0 bases and J by 2 bases, 8 bases remained unmatched. The length of the CDR3 is 16 residues. The CDR3 sequence is CASSVDGTGATYEQYF. In DNA, the CDR3 is TGTGCCAGCAGCGTAGACGGTACAGGGGCGACCTACGAGCAGTACTTC.

The chain combines TRBV10-1 with TRBJ2-7; 8 nucleotides agree with TRBD1. Per the germline V gene, CDR1 is WNHNN and CDR2 is SYGVQD (reference sequence). With V trimmed by 8 bases and J by 2 bases, 2 bases remained unmatched. CDR3 size: 12 residues. This chain's CDR3 is CASGDRTYEQYF. CDR3 DNA: TGCGCCAGCGGGGACAGGACCTACGAGCAGTACTTC.

The chain recombines TRBV11-2 with TRBJ2-5; TRBD1 agrees at 9 bases. The CDR3 spans 17 residues. Germline CDR1 reads SGHAT; CDR2 reads FQNNGV. V lost 3 bases to trimming and J lost 4 bases; unmatched junction nucleotides: 12. CDR3 protein: CASSFFLSGQGAETQYF. The DNA for the CDR3 is TGTGCCAGCAGCTTTTTTTTGTCGGGACAGGGTGCAGAGACCCAGTACTTC.

This chain joins TRBV18 and TRBJ1-6, with 10 bases identical to TRBD1. CDR3 length: 16 amino acids. CDR1 is KGHSH, CDR2 LQKENI, per germline. V lost 3 bases and J lost 7; bases outside the gene matches: 6. DNA for the CDR3: TGTGCCAGCTCACCTAAAGGGACAGGGGTCAATTCACCCCTCCACTTT. Residues: CASSPKGTGVNSPLHF. The complete variable domain, with remaining parts taken from reference TRBV18 and TRBJ1-6, reads NAGVMQNPRHLVRRRGQEARLRCSPMKGHSHVYWYRQLPEEGLKFMVYLQKENIIDESGMPKERFSAEFPKEGPSILRIQQVVRGDSAAYFCASSPKGTGVNSPLHFGNGTRLTVT.

The V gene is TRBV27, the J gene TRBJ2-7; 11 positions agree with TRBD2. The germline V gene encodes CDR1 MNHEY and CDR2 SMNVEV (reference sequence). CDR3 length: 15 amino acids. V was pared by 4 bases and J by 3 bases, with 5 bases of the junction left unmatched. The CDR3 is CASSSGTSGYYEQYF. The CDR3 DNA reads as TGTGCCAGCAGTTCTGGGACTAGCGGTTACTACGAGCAGTACTTC.